Sequencing of this T cell receptor beta chain was carried out in a study of tumor-infiltrating lymphocytes in primary liver carcinoma. Using a constant-region primer together with ProtoScript II reverse transcriptase, TCR beta cDNA was made from 450 to 600 ng of total RNA. TCR beta libraries came from three nested multiplex PCR rounds using slightly modified ARM-PCR. TRBV1-TRBV30 forward primers and a C-beta reverse primer were used in the first two PCR rounds, which each ran for 9 to 10 cycles. Each CDR3 protein is one row after TCRdb ran MiXCR on the multiplex PCR reads. The sample lists some 110,000 distinct CDR3 sequences; 64% were seen once. Both RNA and DNA were isolated together from around 20-30 mg of bulk tissue that had not been sorted. Many counts were recorded for this clonotype. The CDR3 covers 13 residues. Trimming removed 7 bases from V and 11 bases from J, with 20 bases in between. Germline loops: CDR1 LGHNA, CDR2 YNFKEQ.

The sequence was collected from a woman aged 55 to 70 with primary liver carcinoma and hepatitis B virus infection. The sample consisted of liver tumor tissue from sampling region 3. Subset denoted: tumor region T3, left-lateral pole. The chain combines TRBV4-2 with TRBJ1-1, with D possibly TRBD1 on 6 matching bases. In DNA form, the CDR3 reads TGTGCCAGCAAAGGGGACTCCGGGGGGGCGGCTTTCTTT. This sequence encodes CASKGDSGGAAFF.